This TCR beta chain was sequenced in a study of cytomegalovirus exposure and HLA in healthy donors. Study-wide results and caveats: The records held CMV serostatus as the only immune exposure information. The authors later found TCR association rates varying by HLA locus, with DRB1 most and HLA-C fewest.

The CDR3 extends over 14 amino acids. Germline V lookup: CDR1 SGDLS, CDR2 YYNGEE. Trimming took off 4 bases at V and 1 base at J, with 6 bases between the two ends. Worth noting for this clone: Its matching antigen is unknown.

Vbeta (60) and Jbeta (13) primers were used in the PCR. The repertoire was sequenced with immunoSEQ multiplex PCR; TCRdb's copy has only in-frame clones and lacks some. This sample's clone table lists approximately 79,000 clones. Sequencing input: PBMCs. This chain uses TRBV9 with TRBJ2-6, with no clear D. This receptor was identified in a man between 35 and 55 years old in good health and CMV-seronegative. The CDR3 protein is CASSPTSGANVLTF. The DNA for the CDR3 is TGTGCCAGCAGCCCTACTTCTGGGGCCAACGTCCTGACTTTC.